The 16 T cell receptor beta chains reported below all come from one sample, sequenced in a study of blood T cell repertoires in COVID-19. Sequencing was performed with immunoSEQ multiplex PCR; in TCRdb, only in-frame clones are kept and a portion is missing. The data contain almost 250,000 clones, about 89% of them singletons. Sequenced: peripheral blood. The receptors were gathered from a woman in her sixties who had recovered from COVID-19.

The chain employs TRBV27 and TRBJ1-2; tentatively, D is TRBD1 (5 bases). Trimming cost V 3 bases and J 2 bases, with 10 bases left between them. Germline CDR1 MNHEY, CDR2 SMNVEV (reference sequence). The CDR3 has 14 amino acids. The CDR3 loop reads CASSFLDTNYGYTF. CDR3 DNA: TGTGCCAGCAGTTTTTTGGACACCAACTATGGCTACACCTTC.

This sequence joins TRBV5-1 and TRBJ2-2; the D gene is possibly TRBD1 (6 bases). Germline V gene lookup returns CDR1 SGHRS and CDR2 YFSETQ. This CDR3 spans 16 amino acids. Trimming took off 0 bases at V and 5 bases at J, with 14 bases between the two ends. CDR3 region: CASSLDLGARTGELFF. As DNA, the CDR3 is TGCGCCAGCAGCTTGGATCTGGGGGCTAGGACCGGGGAGCTGTTTTTT.

This CDR3 is CATSTGGTGVVGGQGYTF. The CDR3 nucleotides are TGTGCCACAAGCACGGGAGGGACAGGGGTCGTAGGGGGCCAAGGCTACACCTTC. This chain links TRBV28 with TRBJ1-2, with TRBD1 matching 10 bases. CDR3 length: 18 amino acids. The trim removed 10 bases at V and 8 bases at J, leaving 25 bases unmatched. In germline, CDR1 is MDHEN, CDR2 SYDVKM.

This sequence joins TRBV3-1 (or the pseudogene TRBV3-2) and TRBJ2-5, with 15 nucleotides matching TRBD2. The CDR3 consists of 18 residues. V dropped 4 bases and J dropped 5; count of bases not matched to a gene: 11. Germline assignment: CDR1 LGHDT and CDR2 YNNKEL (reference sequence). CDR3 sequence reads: CASSLTGLAGGRWETQYF. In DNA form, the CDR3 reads TGTGCCAGCAGCCTCACCGGACTAGCGGGGGGGCGATGGGAGACCCAGTACTTC.

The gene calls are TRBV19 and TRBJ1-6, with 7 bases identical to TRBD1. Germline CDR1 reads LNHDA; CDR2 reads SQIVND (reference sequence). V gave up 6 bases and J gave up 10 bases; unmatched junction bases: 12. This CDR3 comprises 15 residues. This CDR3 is CASSSSLGTESPLHF. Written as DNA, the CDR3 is TGTGCCAGTAGCTCTTCCCTTGGGACAGAATCACCCCTCCACTTT.

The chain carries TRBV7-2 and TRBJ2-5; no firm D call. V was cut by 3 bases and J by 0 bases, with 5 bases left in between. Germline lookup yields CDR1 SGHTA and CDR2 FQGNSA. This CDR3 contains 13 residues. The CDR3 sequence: CASSLPNQETQYF. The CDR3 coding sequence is TGTGCCAGCAGCTTGCCTAACCAAGAGACCCAGTACTTC.

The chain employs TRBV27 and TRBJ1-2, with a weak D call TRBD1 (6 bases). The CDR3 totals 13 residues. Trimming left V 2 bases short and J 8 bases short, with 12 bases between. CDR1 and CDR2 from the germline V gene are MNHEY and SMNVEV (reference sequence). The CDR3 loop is CASSLLGRGGYTF. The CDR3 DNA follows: TGTGCCAGCAGTTTACTTGGCAGGGGAGGCTACACCTTC.

CDR3 coding DNA: TGTGCCAGCAGCTTAGGCGGGGCGGGGGCGACTGAAGCTTTCTTT. This translates into CASSLGGAGATEAFF. The V and J genes are TRBV7-3 and TRBJ1-1, with D possibly being TRBD1 (6 bases). CDR1 is SGHTA, CDR2 FQGTGA, per germline. Trimming stripped 2 bases from V and 5 bases from J, with 15 bases between. The length of the CDR3 is 15 residues. The variable domain in full, completed from reference TRBV7-3 and TRBJ1-1, reads GAGVSQTPSNKVTEKGKYVELRCDPISGHTALYWYRQSLGQGPEFLIYFQGTGAADDSGLPNDRFFAVRPEGSVSTLKIQRTERGDSAVYLCASSLGGAGATEAFFGQGTRLTVV.

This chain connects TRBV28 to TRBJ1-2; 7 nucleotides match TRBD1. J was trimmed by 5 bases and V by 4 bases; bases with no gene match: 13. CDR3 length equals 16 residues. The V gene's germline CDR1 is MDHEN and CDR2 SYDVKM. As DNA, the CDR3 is TGTGCCAGCAGTTCGGGGACAGTCTTGGGCCTGTATGGCTACACCTTC. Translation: CASSSGTVLGLYGYTF.

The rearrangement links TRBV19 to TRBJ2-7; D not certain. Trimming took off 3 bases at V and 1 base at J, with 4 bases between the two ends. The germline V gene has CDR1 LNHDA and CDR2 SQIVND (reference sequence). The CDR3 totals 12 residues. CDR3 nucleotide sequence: TGTGCCAGTAGTATCGGGTCCTACGAGCAGTACTTC. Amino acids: CASSIGSYEQYF.

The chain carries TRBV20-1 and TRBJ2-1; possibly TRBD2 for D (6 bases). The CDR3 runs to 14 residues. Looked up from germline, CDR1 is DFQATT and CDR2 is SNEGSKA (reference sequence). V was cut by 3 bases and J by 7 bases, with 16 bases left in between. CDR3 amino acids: CSASPPRAGNEQFF. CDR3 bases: TGCAGTGCTAGTCCCCCGCGGGCGGGAAATGAGCAGTTCTTC.

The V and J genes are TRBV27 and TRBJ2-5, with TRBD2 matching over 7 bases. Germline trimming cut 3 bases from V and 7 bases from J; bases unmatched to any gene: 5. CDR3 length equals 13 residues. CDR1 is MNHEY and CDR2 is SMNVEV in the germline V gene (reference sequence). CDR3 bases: TGTGCCAGCAGTTTTGGCGGGGGAGGGACCCAGTACTTC. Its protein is CASSFGGGGTQYF.

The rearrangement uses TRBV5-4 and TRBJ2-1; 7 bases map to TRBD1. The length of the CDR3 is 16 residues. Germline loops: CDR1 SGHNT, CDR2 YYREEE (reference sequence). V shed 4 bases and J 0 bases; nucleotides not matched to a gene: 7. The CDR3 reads CASSRDRVSSYNEQFF. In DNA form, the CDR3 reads TGTGCCAGCAGCCGAGACAGGGTTAGCTCCTACAATGAGCAGTTCTTC.

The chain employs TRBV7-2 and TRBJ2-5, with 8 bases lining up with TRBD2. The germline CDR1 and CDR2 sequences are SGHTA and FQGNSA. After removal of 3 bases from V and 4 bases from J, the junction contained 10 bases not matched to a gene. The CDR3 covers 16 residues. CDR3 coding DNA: TGTGCCAGCAGCTTCAATAGCGGGGCCACGGGAGAGACCCAGTACTTC. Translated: CASSFNSGATGETQYF.

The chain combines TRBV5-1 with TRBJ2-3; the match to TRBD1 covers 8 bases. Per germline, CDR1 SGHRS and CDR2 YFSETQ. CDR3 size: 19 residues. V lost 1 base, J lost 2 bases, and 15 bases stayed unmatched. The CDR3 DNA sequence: TGCGCCAGCAGCTTGAATTTGGCAGGGGGCTTAGGGACCACAGATACGCAGTATTTT. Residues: CASSLNLAGGLGTTDTQYF.

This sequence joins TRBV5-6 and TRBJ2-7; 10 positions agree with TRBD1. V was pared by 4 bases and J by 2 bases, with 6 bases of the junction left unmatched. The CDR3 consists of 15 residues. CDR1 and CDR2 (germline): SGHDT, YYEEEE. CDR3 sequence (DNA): TGTGCCAGCAGCGCAGCGGGACAGGGGACCTACGAGCAGTACTTC. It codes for CASSAAGQGTYEQYF.